This T cell receptor (beta chain) stems from a study of cytomegalovirus exposure and HLA in healthy donors. For the study at large: Most genotyped donors, 81% of 398, had Caucasian-associated genetic ancestry.

In germline, CDR1 is SNHLY, CDR2 FYNNEI. Trimming took 5 bases from V and 6 from J; bases not matched to a gene: 8. The CDR3 extends over 15 amino acids. The PCR made use of 60 Vbeta and 13 Jbeta primers. Some clones are missing from TCRdb's copy, which holds only in-frame ones; the method was immunoSEQ multiplex PCR. This table has about 250,000 clones, 92% appearing once. The V gene is TRBV2, the J gene TRBJ2-1; 9 bases line up with TRBD1. This receptor was obtained from a girl aged 2 to 10 in good health and CMV-seronegative. What was sequenced was PBMCs. CDR3: CASSPGQGTINEQFF. The CDR3 DNA reads as TGTGCCAGCAGTCCTGGACAGGGGACTATCAATGAGCAGTTCTTC.